One sample yielded the 29 T cell receptor beta chains listed below, sequenced in a study of identical twins. TCRdb re-derived calls from the 5' RACE reads in MiXCR, one entry per CDR3 protein. The top ten clones hold over 1.5% of a sample with 500,000 to 700,000 distinct CDR3 sequences, just over 7% of them seen once. The same data also went into a second study, on yellow fever vaccine responses in identical twins.

Sequenced input: PBMCs. The receptor source for this set is a woman aged 18-35 years in good health.

V gene TRBV25-1 combines with J gene TRBJ2-1, with TRBD2 matching over 15 bases. V gave up 10 bases and J gave up 9 bases; unmatched junction bases: 4. CDR1 and CDR2 from the germline V gene are MGHDK and SYGVNS. The CDR3 has 13 residues. CDR3 in DNA: TGTGCCACCCCGGGACTAGCGGGAGGTGAGCAGTTCTTC. Translation: CATPGLAGGEQFF.

This clonotype was observed a handful of times. This sequence joins TRBV3-1 and TRBJ2-7; tentative D call: TRBD1 (6 bases). Germline V gene sequence: CDR1 LGHDT, CDR2 YNNKEL (reference sequence). The CDR3 totals 13 residues. V lost 5 bases and J 3 bases, leaving 11 bases between the germline ends. CDR3 residues: CASSAQGLYEQYF. The DNA of the CDR3 is TGTGCCAGCAGCGCGCAGGGGCTCTACGAGCAGTACTTC.

This clonotype was seen only a few times. The chain joins TRBV28 to TRBJ2-7, with 9 bases that match TRBD1. CDR3 length: 15 residues. V lost 6 bases, J lost 1 base, and 7 bases stayed unmatched. CDR1 MDHEN and CDR2 SYDVKM come from the germline V gene. DNA of the CDR3: TGTGCCAGCAGGTGGACAGGGGTCGGTTCCTACGAGCAGTACGTC. Translation: CASRWTGVGSYEQYV.

This clonotype has a count of ten or more. Here the CDR3 omits its conserved ending phenylalanine or tryptophan, so a read error is the likely source. It is unclear where the CDR3 begins or ends on the DNA, so no DNA is shown, and the CDR3 is as TCRdb lists it. V usage is TRBV12-3 or TRBV12-4 and J usage is TRBJ1-2; the table's D call TRBD1 went unverified against the DNA. The length of the CDR3 is 13 amino acids, counting both ends. Here the CDR3 reads CASSRFPGEETTL.

This clonotype has more than one count but fewer than ten. This chain connects TRBV28 to TRBJ2-1; 15 bases agree with TRBD2. The V and J ends lost 5 bases and 0 bases, in that order; junction bases with no gene match: 8. This CDR3 contains 19 residues. Germline CDR1 is MDHEN and CDR2 is SYDVKM. As DNA, the CDR3 is TGTGCCAGCAGTCCGGGACTAGCGGGAGGCCCCAGCTCCTACAATGAGCAGTTCTTC. The encoded protein is CASSPGLAGGPSSYNEQFF. Full variable domain (outside the CDR3, taken from reference TRBV28 and TRBJ2-1): DVKVTQSSRYLVKRTGEKVFLECVQDMDHENMFWYRQDPGLGLRLIYFSYDVKMKEKGDIPEGYSVSREKKERFSLILESASTNQTSMYLCASSPGLAGGPSSYNEQFFGPGTRLTVL.

In this sample, this clonotype turned up a few times. The chain carries TRBV5-1 and TRBJ1-1, with a tentative D call TRBD1 (5 bases). The CDR3 covers 17 residues. The ends were cut back, 4 bases at V and 0 bases at J, with 19 bases in the middle. The germline V gene has CDR1 SGHRS and CDR2 YFSETQ. The CDR3 sequence is CASSLTGTTAMNTEAFF. CDR3 sequence (DNA): TGCGCCAGCAGCCTAACGGGAACGACAGCTATGAACACTGAAGCTTTCTTT.

This clonotype was counted only a few times. The chain links TRBV6-1 to TRBJ2-5, with 7 bases lining up with TRBD2. The trim removed 8 bases at V and 2 bases at J, leaving 11 bases unmatched. The CDR3 covers 15 residues. Germline V gene data show CDR1 as MNHNS and CDR2 as SASEGT. The CDR3: CASGGRAGVQETQYF. The CDR3, as DNA: TGTGCCAGCGGGGGTCGGGCGGGAGTTCAAGAGACCCAGTACTTC.

This clonotype was found many times. This chain connects TRBV4-1 to TRBJ2-1; TRBD2 agrees at 13 bases. This CDR3 region has 18 residues. V lost 5 bases to trimming and J lost 6 bases; unmatched junction nucleotides: 13. The V gene's germline CDR1 is MGHRA and CDR2 YSYEKL. The DNA for the CDR3 is TGCGCCAGCAGCGTAGGACTAGCGGGAGTCTTAGCGGTCAATGAGCAGTTCTTC. Its protein product is CASSVGLAGVLAVNEQFF.

This clonotype was picked up many times. The chain couples TRBV4-1 to TRBJ1-5, with no clear D. The germline gives CDR1 MGHRA, CDR2 YSYEKL. Trimming pared 3 bases from V and 10 bases from J, leaving 13 bases between. The CDR3 is 13 residues long. The CDR3, as DNA: TGCGCCAGCAGCCAGGGAACCCGGGAACCCCAGCATTTT. Protein product: CASSQGTREPQHF.

The rearrangement uses TRBV14 and TRBJ2-7; D is perhaps TRBD2 (6 bases). In germline, CDR1 is SGHDN, CDR2 FVKESK. Trimming cost V 0 bases and J 3 bases, with 21 bases left between them. The CDR3 consists of 18 residues. Here the CDR3 reads CASSQETRGGERGYEQYF. The CDR3 nucleotides are TGTGCCAGCAGCCAAGAGACTAGAGGAGGGGAAAGGGGCTACGAGCAGTACTTC.

This clonotype appeared many times. One junction end disagrees with the germline gene, perhaps due to a read error. J is TRBJ2-1 and V is TRBV12-3 or TRBV12-4; possible D gene TRBD2, 5 bases. The length of the CDR3 is 15 residues. The CDR3 coding sequence is TGTGCCAGCAGCTTAGGACTTCGCCAAGACAATGAGCAGTTCTTC. This sequence encodes CASSLGLRQDNEQFF.

This clonotype showed up just a few times. The genes are TRBV6-5 and TRBJ2-2, with D possibly being TRBD1 (6 bases). V dropped 2 bases and J dropped 5 bases, with 9 bases sitting between them. Germline V lookup: CDR1 MNHEY, CDR2 SVGAGI. The CDR3 sequence is 14 residues long. The CDR3: CASSYAQGTGELFF. The CDR3 nucleotides are TGTGCCAGCAGTTACGCTCAGGGGACCGGGGAGCTGTTTTTT.

The V and J genes are TRBV5-1 and TRBJ1-1, with D perhaps TRBD1 (5 bases). CDR1 and CDR2 from the germline V gene are SGHRS and YFSETQ. This CDR3 has 15 amino acids. Trimming removed 3 bases from V and 0 bases from J, with 12 bases in between. The CDR3 region is CASSSGRALNTEAFF. In DNA, the CDR3 is TGCGCCAGCAGCTCTGGCAGGGCCTTGAACACTGAAGCTTTCTTT.

This clonotype was recorded a few times. The chain links TRBV4-1 to TRBJ2-5, with no clear D. The V gene's germline CDR1 is MGHRA and CDR2 YSYEKL. Between the trimmed V and J ends, which lost 0 bases and 2 bases, there was a span of 7 bases. The CDR3 contains 14 residues. CDR3 amino acids: CASSQDPRQETQYF. In DNA, the CDR3 is TGCGCCAGCAGCCAAGACCCTAGACAAGAGACCCAGTACTTC.

The chain employs TRBV4-2 and TRBJ2-5; TRBD2 matches 7 bases. CDR3 length: 15 amino acids. The germline CDR1 and CDR2 sequences are LGHNA and YNFKEQ. V lost 0 bases and J lost 9; bases outside the gene matches: 10. CDR3 nucleotides: TGTGCCAGCAGCCAAGATCTTGCGGACCGGGGGGCCCAGTACTTC. Translation gives CASSQDLADRGAQYF.

Many counts were recorded for this clonotype. V and J are TRBV20-1 and TRBJ2-1; D possibly corresponds to TRBD1 (6 bases). The CDR3 is 14 residues long. Per germline, CDR1 DFQATT and CDR2 SNEGSKA (reference sequence). Trimming shortened V by 3 bases and J by 3 bases, and 12 bases separated the two germline ends. This CDR3 is CSASGGGLYNEQFF. CDR3 nucleotide sequence: TGCAGTGCTAGTGGTGGGGGCCTCTACAATGAGCAGTTCTTC.

The rearrangement uses TRBV27 and TRBJ2-1; no reliable D call. The V gene lost 7 bases and the J gene lost 0 bases, with 10 bases spanning the gap. The germline V gene has CDR1 MNHEY and CDR2 SMNVEV (reference sequence). CDR3 length equals 14 residues. The CDR3 nucleotides are TGTGCCAGCATGACGAGAGGCTCCTACAATGAGCAGTTCTTC. Translated, it gives CASMTRGSYNEQFF.

This clonotype was recorded at least ten times. This chain uses TRBV12-3 or TRBV12-4 with TRBJ2-2; D ambiguous. V lost 2 bases and J 2 bases, leaving 9 bases between the germline ends. The CDR3 is made up of 15 amino acids. CDR3 DNA: TGTGCCAGCAGTTTAAGGCAGACAAACACCGGGGAGCTGTTTTTT. Its translation: CASSLRQTNTGELFF.

The rearrangement joins TRBV12-3 or TRBV12-4 to TRBJ2-2; TRBD2 matches 12 bases. The CDR3 is 18 residues long. With V trimmed by 11 bases and J by 1 base, 14 bases remained unmatched. DNA for the CDR3: TGTGCCTTCAGTTCCCCAGGGGGACTAGCGGGGAACACCGGGGAGCTGTTTTTT. Encoded protein: CAFSSPGGLAGNTGELFF.

In its sample, this clonotype was seen a few times. This sequence joins TRBV24-1 and TRBJ2-1; 7 bases are shared with TRBD1. The CDR3 spans 12 residues. J gave up 10 bases and V 7 bases, and 6 bases lay outside the gene matches. CDR1 and CDR2 from the germline V gene are KGHDR and SFDVKD. CDR3 DNA sequence: TGTGCCACCAGAGCAAAACAGGGGGAGCAGTTCTTC. Amino acids: CATRAKQGEQFF.

There are many counts of this clonotype. CDR3 sequence: CASSVQGAVGTGELFF. CDR3 bases: TGTGCCAGCAGCGTCCAGGGGGCGGTAGGCACCGGGGAGCTGTTTTTT. This chain uses TRBV9 with TRBJ2-2, with 8 bases matching TRBD1. The CDR3 totals 16 residues. V lost 2 bases and J lost 4; bases outside the gene matches: 7. Germline CDR1 reads SGDLS; CDR2 reads YYNGEE.

The rearrangement uses TRBV10-3 and TRBJ1-6, with D possibly matching TRBD1 (5 bases). V shed 0 bases and J shed 8 bases, with 11 bases lying between them. Germline lookup yields CDR1 ENHRY and CDR2 SYGVKD. This CDR3 spans 15 amino acids. In DNA form, the CDR3 reads TGTGCCATCAGTGAGTCGCAGGGTGGGGATTCACCCCTCCACTTT. Amino acid sequence: CAISESQGGDSPLHF.

This clonotype has ten or more counts. The V and J genes are TRBV9 and TRBJ2-3, with D unresolved. This CDR3 spans 12 amino acids. Germline CDR1 SGDLS, CDR2 YYNGEE. Trimming shortened V by 3 bases and J by 3 bases, and 5 bases separated the two germline ends. DNA of the CDR3: TGTGCCAGCAGCGCCGAAACAGATACGCAGTATTTT. This encodes CASSAETDTQYF. Together with reference TRBV9 and TRBJ2-3, the CDR3 gives the full variable domain: DSGVTQTPKHLITATGQRVTLRCSPRSGDLSVYWYQQSLDQGLQFLIQYYNGEERAKGNILERFSAQQFPDLHSELNLSSLELGDSALYFCASSAETDTQYFGPGTRLTVL.

Ten or more counts support this clonotype. This chain joins TRBV6-1 and TRBJ1-2, with D tentatively TRBD1 (6 bases). Trimming cost V 6 bases and J 5 bases, with 16 bases left between them. CDR1 and CDR2 (germline): MNHNS, SASEGT. The CDR3 is 14 amino acids. This CDR3 is CASSRTDPLYGYTF. The CDR3 coding sequence is TGTGCCAGCAGCCGGACAGACCCGCTTTATGGCTACACCTTC.

This clonotype appeared many times. This chain uses TRBV4-1 with TRBJ2-1, with D unresolved. Germline CDR1 is MGHRA and CDR2 is YSYEKL. The CDR3 has 13 amino acids. The V gene lost 1 base and the J gene lost 6 bases, with 7 bases spanning the gap. CDR3 amino acids: CASSQGAFNEQFF. The CDR3 region has the DNA TGCGCCAGCAGCCAAGGGGCCTTCAATGAGCAGTTCTTC.

This clonotype has more than one count but fewer than ten. The chain links TRBV4-2 to TRBJ2-7; 14 positions match TRBD2. V lost 0 bases, J lost 6 bases, and 7 bases stayed unmatched. Per germline, CDR1 LGHNA and CDR2 YNFKEQ. This CDR3 has 17 residues. For the CDR3, the DNA is TGTGCCAGCAGCCAAGAACCCGGACTAGCGGGAGGTAGCGAGCAGTACTTC. Translated, it gives CASSQEPGLAGGSEQYF.

The chain combines TRBV6-1 with TRBJ2-7; maybe TRBD1 (6 bases). V gave up 5 bases and J gave up 7 bases, with 21 bases separating them. The CDR3 has 15 residues. The germline gives CDR1 MNHNS, CDR2 SASEGT. The CDR3 is CASSPQGLLYWEQYF. CDR3 nucleotides: TGTGCCAGCAGTCCACAGGGATTACTATATTGGGAGCAGTACTTC.

This chain joins TRBV6-1 and TRBJ1-5, with 9 bases matching TRBD1. The J segment lost 6 bases and the V segment lost 6 bases, leaving 12 bases of the junction unmatched. There are 16 residues in the CDR3. The V gene's germline CDR1 is MNHNS and CDR2 SASEGT. The CDR3 DNA is TGTGCCAGCAGGGATGCCGGGACAGGGTGGGTTCAGCCCCAGCATTTT. Residues: CASRDAGTGWVQPQHF.

The chain employs TRBV7-2 and TRBJ1-2; unclear D gene. The CDR3 has 14 residues. CDR1 is SGHTA, CDR2 FQGNSA, per germline. The germline V and J ends were trimmed by 6 bases and 3 bases, with 14 bases remaining between them. The CDR3 reads CASRLRREDYGYTF. DNA of the CDR3: TGTGCCAGCAGGCTTAGGAGGGAGGACTATGGCTACACCTTC.